This TCR beta chain was profiled in a study of spatial heterogeneity in lung cancer. CDR1 is MGHRA, CDR2 YSYEKL, per germline. The CDR3 totals 14 residues. The V gene lost 3 bases and the J gene lost 4 bases, with 10 bases spanning the gap. TCRdb reprocessed the 5' RACE reads via MiXCR and lists one record per CDR3 protein. The sample records 25,000 to 30,000 distinct CDR3 sequences, just over 7% being singletons. Documented time point: sample taken at primary tumor resection. This clonotype was recorded at least ten times. Antigen specificity is unknown. Study-level results: Higher tumor mutation counts went along with higher counts of expanded intratumoral alpha and beta TCRs.

The V call is TRBV4-1, the J call TRBJ2-1, with D perhaps matching TRBD1 (5 bases). This receptor was taken from a male donor with early-stage non-small cell lung cancer. The sample was lung tumor tissue, taken at surgery. The CDR3 region is CASSQGRGYNEQFF. DNA of the CDR3: TGCGCCAGCAGCCAGGGAAGGGGATACAATGAGCAGTTCTTC.